The 9 T cell receptor beta chains below were found in one sample sequenced in a study of T cells after yellow fever vaccination. TCRdb ran MiXCR on the 5' RACE reads and lists one entry per CDR3 protein. The sample lists hundreds of thousands of distinct CDR3 sequences, roughly 14% occurring once. Sequencing was performed on PBMCs, taken on the day of the yellow fever booster vaccination. The receptors were gathered from a man aged 25-45 years who received the YFV17D yellow fever vaccine.

This chain connects TRBV28 to TRBJ2-1; 13 nucleotides align to TRBD2. CDR1 is MDHEN, CDR2 SYDVKM, per germline. V dropped 9 bases and J dropped 7; count of bases not matched to a gene: 21. The CDR3 extends over 19 amino acids. The CDR3 sequence: CASYRGQTSGRARGNEQFF. The CDR3 DNA sequence: TGTGCCAGTTACAGGGGGCAAACTAGCGGGAGGGCAAGGGGGAATGAGCAGTTCTTC.

This clonotype was counted ten times or more. The chain joins TRBV20-1 to TRBJ2-5, with unresolved D. Germline V gene lookup returns CDR1 DFQATT and CDR2 SNEGSKA (reference sequence). CDR3 size: 14 residues. V was shortened by 4 bases and J by 5 bases, with 17 bases between the two germline ends. Here the CDR3 DNA reads TGCAGTGCTAATGGTTGGGTCGACCGGGAGACCCAGTACTTC. Protein: CSANGWVDRETQYF.

This chain uses TRBV10-3 with TRBJ2-7; D uncertain. This CDR3 comprises 14 residues. CDR1 ENHRY and CDR2 SYGVKD come from the germline V gene. V lost 4 bases, J lost 5 bases, and 15 bases lay in between. Here the CDR3 DNA reads TGTGCCATCAGTGGAGCCAGGCCCGGCGACGAGCAGTACTTC. Protein sequence: CAISGARPGDEQYF.

This clonotype was observed a handful of times. The chain recombines TRBV11-2 with TRBJ2-1, with D tentatively TRBD2 (5 bases). V was clipped by 5 bases and J by 1 base, with 12 bases between them. CDR1 and CDR2 (germline): SGHAT, FQNNGV. This CDR3 region has 15 residues. As DNA, the CDR3 is TGTGCCAGCAGCGCAGCGGTTGGGTCCTACAATGAGCAGTTCTTC. The encoded protein is CASSAAVGSYNEQFF.

The chain carries TRBV7-2 and TRBJ2-3, with 9 nucleotides matching TRBD1. The CDR3 spans 12 residues. After removal of 5 bases from V and 10 bases from J, the junction contained 4 bases not matched to a gene. Germline-derived CDR1 and CDR2 are SGHTA and FQGNSA. For the CDR3, the DNA is TGTGCCAGCAGCCTCCGGGACAGGGCGCAGTATTTT. The encoded protein is CASSLRDRAQYF. Supplemented by reference TRBV7-2 and TRBJ2-3, the full variable domain reads GAGVSQSPSNKVTEKGKDVELRCDPISGHTALYWYRQSLGQGLEFLIYFQGNSAPDKSGLPSDRFSAERTGGSVSTLTIQRTQQEDSAVYLCASSLRDRAQYFGPGTRLTVL.

The V and J genes are TRBV12-3 or TRBV12-4 and TRBJ2-2, with unresolved D. This CDR3 has 13 amino acids. V lost 6 bases and J lost 3, with 8 bases in between. CDR3 amino acids: CASRNGDTGELFF. CDR3 sequence (DNA): TGTGCCAGCAGAAATGGGGACACCGGGGAGCTGTTTTTT.

The chain is built from TRBV20-1 and TRBJ2-7; 9 positions match TRBD2. The J segment lost 5 bases and the V segment lost 5 bases, leaving 10 bases of the junction unmatched. The V gene's germline CDR1 is DFQATT and CDR2 SNEGSKA (reference sequence). CDR3 length: 14 amino acids. The DNA of the CDR3 is TGCAGTGCTCGAGGACTAGCGAATAGTGACGAGCAGTACTTC. This sequence encodes CSARGLANSDEQYF.

The chain carries TRBV20-1 and TRBJ2-1, with 8 bases lining up with TRBD2. Trimming took 0 bases from V and 3 from J; bases not matched to a gene: 13. In germline, CDR1 is DFQATT, CDR2 SNEGSKA (reference sequence). The CDR3 covers 18 residues. The CDR3 region is CSARDSIPLAERYNEQFF. Here the CDR3 DNA reads TGCAGTGCTAGAGACTCAATCCCACTAGCGGAACGCTACAATGAGCAGTTCTTC.

This clonotype was seen at least ten times. This rearrangement joins TRBV27 to TRBJ2-1; D call uncertain. The V end was cut by 4 bases, the J end by 6 bases, with 7 bases between. Germline V gene data show CDR1 as MNHEY and CDR2 as SMNVEV (reference sequence). The CDR3 totals 12 residues. CDR3 coding DNA: TGTGCCAGCAGTTCCCCTCCCAATGAGCAGTTCTTC. It yields the protein CASSSPPNEQFF.